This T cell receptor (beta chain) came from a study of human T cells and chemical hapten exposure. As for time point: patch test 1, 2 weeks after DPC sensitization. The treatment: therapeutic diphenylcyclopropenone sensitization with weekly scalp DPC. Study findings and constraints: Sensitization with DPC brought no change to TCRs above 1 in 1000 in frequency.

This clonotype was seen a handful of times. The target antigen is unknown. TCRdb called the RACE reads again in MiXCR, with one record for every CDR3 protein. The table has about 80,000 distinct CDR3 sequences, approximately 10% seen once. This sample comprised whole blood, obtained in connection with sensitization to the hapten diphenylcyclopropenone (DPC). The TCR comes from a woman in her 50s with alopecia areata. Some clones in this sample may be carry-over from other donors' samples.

This CDR3 reads CASSWAEGIQYF. DNA for the CDR3: TGTGCCAGCAGTTGGGCGGAGGGCATTCAGTACTTC. The gene calls are TRBV6-2 or TRBV6-3 and TRBJ2-4; maybe TRBD2 (6 bases). The germline V gene has CDR1 MNHEY and CDR2 SVGEGT. V was shortened by 4 bases and J by 9 bases, with 10 bases between the two germline ends. CDR3 length: 12 amino acids.